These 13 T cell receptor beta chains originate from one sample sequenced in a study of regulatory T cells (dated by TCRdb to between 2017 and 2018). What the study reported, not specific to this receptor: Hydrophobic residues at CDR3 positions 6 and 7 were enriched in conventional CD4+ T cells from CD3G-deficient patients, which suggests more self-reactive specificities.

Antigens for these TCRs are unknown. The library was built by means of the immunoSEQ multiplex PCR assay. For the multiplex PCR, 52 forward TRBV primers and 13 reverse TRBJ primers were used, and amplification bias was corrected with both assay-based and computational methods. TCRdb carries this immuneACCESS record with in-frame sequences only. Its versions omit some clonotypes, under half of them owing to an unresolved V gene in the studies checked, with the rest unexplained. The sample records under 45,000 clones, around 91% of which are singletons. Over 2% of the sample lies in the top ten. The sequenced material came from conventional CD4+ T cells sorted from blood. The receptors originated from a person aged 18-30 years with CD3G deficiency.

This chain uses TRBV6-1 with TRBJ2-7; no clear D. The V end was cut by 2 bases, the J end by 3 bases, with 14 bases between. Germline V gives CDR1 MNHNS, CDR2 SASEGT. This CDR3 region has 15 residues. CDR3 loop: CASSERTRSYYEQYF. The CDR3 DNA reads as TGTGCCAGCAGTGAACGGACCAGGTCCTACTACGAGCAGTACTTC.

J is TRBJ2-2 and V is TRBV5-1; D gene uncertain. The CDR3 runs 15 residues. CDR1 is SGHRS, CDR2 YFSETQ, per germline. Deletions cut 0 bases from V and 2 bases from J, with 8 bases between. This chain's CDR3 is CASSLGHVNTGELFF. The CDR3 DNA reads TGCGCCAGCAGCTTGGGGCACGTAAACACCGGGGAGCTGTTTTTT.

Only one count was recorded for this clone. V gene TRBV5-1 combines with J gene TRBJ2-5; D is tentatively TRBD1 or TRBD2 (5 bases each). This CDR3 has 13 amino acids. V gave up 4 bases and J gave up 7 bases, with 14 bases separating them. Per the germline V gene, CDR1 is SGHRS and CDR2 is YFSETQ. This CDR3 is CASSGGSDGTQYF. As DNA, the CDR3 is TGCGCCAGCAGCGGGGGAAGTGACGGGACCCAGTACTTC.

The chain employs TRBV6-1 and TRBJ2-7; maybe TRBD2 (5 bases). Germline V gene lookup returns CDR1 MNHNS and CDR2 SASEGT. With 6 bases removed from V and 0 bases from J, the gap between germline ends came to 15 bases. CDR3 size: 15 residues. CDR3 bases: TGTGCCAGCAGGGCGGGTGGCACGCACTCCTACGAGCAGTACTTC. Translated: CASRAGGTHSYEQYF.

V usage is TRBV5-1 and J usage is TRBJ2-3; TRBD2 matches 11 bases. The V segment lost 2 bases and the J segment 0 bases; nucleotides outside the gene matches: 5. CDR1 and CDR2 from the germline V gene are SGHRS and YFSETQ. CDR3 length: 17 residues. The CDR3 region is CASSFGTSGTSTDTQYF. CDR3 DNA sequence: TGCGCCAGCAGCTTCGGGACTAGCGGTACTAGCACAGATACGCAGTATTTT.

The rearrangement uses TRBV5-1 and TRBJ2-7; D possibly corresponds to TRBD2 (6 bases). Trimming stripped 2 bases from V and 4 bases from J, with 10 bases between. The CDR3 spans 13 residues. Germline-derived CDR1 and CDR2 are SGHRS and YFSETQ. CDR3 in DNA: TGCGCCAGCAGCTTATCGGCGGGGTACGAGCAGTACTTC. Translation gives CASSLSAGYEQYF. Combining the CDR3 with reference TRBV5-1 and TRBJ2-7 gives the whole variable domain KAGVTQTPRYLIKTRGQQVTLSCSPISGHRSVSWYQQTPGQGLQFLFEYFSETQRNKGNFPGRFSGRQFSNSRSEMNVSTLELGDSALYLCASSLSAGYEQYFGPGTRLTVT.

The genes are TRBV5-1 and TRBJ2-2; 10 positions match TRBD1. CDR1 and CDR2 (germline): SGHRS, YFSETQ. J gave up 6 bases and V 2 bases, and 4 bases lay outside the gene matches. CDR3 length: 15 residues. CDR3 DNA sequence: TGCGCCAGCAGCTTTGACAGGGGGCGAGCCGGGGAGCTGTTTTTT. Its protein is CASSFDRGRAGELFF.

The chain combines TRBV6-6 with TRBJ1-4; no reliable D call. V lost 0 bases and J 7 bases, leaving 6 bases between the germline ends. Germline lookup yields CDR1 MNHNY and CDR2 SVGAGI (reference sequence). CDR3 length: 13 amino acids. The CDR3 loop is CASSYSPSEKLFF. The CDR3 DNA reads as TGTGCCAGCAGTTACTCACCGAGTGAAAAACTGTTTTTT.

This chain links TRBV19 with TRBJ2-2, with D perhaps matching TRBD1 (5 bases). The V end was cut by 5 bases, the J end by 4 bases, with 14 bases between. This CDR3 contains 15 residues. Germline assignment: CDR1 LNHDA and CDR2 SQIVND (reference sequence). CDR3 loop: CASSPRTTGTGELFF. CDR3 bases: TGTGCCAGTAGTCCCCGGACAACCGGCACCGGGGAGCTGTTTTTT.

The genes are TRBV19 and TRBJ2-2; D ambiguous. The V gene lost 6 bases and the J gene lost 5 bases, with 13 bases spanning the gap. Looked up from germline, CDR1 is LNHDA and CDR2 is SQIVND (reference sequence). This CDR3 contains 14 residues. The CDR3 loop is CASRPVWGTGELFF. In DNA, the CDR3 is TGTGCCAGTAGACCCGTATGGGGAACCGGGGAGCTGTTTTTT.

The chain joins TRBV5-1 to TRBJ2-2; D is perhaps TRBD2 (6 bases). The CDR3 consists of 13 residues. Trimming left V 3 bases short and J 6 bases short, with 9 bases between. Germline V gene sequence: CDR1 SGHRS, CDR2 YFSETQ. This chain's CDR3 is CASSSSGAGELFF. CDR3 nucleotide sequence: TGCGCCAGCAGCTCTTCGGGGGCCGGGGAGCTGTTTTTT.

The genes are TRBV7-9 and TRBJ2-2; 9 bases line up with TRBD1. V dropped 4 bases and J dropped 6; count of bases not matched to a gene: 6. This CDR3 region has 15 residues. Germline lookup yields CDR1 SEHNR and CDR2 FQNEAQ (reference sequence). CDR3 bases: TGTGCCAGCAGCTATTGGGACAGGGAGTCCGGGGAGCTGTTTTTT. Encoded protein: CASSYWDRESGELFF. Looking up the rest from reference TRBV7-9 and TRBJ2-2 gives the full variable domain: DTGVSQNPRHKITKRGQNVTFRCDPISEHNRLYWYRQTLGQGPEFLTYFQNEAQLEKSRLLSDRFSAERPKGSFSTLEIQRTEQGDSAMYLCASSYWDRESGELFFGEGSRLTVL.

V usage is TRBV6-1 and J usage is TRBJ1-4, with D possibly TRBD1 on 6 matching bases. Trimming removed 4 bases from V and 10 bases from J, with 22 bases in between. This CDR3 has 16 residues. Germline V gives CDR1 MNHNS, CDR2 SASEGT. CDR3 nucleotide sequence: TGTGCCAGCAGTGCCTTAGCCGGGACACCAATAGGAAAACTGTTTTTT. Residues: CASSALAGTPIGKLFF.